This T cell receptor beta chain emerged from a study of early T cells in non-severe SARS-CoV-2 infection. General study results and limits: CD4 and private specificities were missed by VDJdb matching, which favored anti-spike CD8 responses.

This clonotype was recorded many times. Its antigen is currently unknown. This CDR3 contains 15 residues. V gave up 3 bases and J gave up 8 bases; unmatched junction bases: 11. Germline CDR1 reads SGHRS; CDR2 reads YFSETQ. The TCR library protocol attached unique molecular identifiers to the individual cDNA molecules. TCRdb re-called the 5' RACE reads with MiXCR, one entry per CDR3 protein. The repertoire consists of around 84,000 distinct CDR3 sequences, with about an eighth occurring once and the leading ten covering 2.6%. The chain is built from TRBV5-1 and TRBJ1-1, with 9 bases fitting TRBD1. The source of this sequence is an adult who was a healthcare worker with PCR-confirmed SARS-CoV-2 infection or an uninfected control (not recorded which). The sequencing input was whole blood. The CDR3 DNA sequence: TGCGCCAGCAGCTCAGGGGACAGGGAAAGACCCGAAGCTTTCTTT. Its protein product is CASSSGDRERPEAFF.